A single sample is the source of the 24 T cell receptor beta chains below, sequenced in a study of shared clonotypes between healthy human individuals. Naive CD8 populations comprised CD45RO-negative cells positively selected for CCR7, excluding terminally differentiated effector memory CD45RA+ cells. The data were produced by immunoSEQ multiplex PCR, yet TCRdb's version contains in-frame clones alone and is incomplete. Of millions of clones listed, over 85% were seen once; the top ten hold about 1.1%. Material for sequencing was naive CD8+ T cells sorted from blood. The receptors were gathered from a man younger than 35 in good health.

Comments on this clone: Other DNA sequences in this sample translate to the same CDR3. The V gene is TRBV27, the J gene TRBJ2-1; the D gene is possibly TRBD1 (5 bases). CDR1 and CDR2 (germline): MNHEY, SMNVEV (reference sequence). Deletions cut 1 base from V and 4 bases from J, with 8 bases between. The CDR3 totals 14 residues. The CDR3 DNA sequence: TGTGCCAGCAGTTTATTTACAGGTTACAATGAGCAGTTCTTC. Translated: CASSLFTGYNEQFF.

The chain links TRBV10-2 to TRBJ2-3; 15 bases map to TRBD2. The CDR3 sequence is 14 residues long. Looked up from germline, CDR1 is WSHSY and CDR2 is SAAADI. The trim removed 10 bases at V and 5 bases at J, leaving 4 bases unmatched. This CDR3 is CATGLAGGRDTQYF. DNA of the CDR3: TGCGCCACGGGACTAGCGGGAGGCAGAGATACGCAGTATTTT.

The V gene is TRBV15, the J gene TRBJ2-1, with D perhaps TRBD1 or TRBD2 (5 bases each). The germline V gene has CDR1 LNHNV and CDR2 YYDKDF (reference sequence). Trimming stripped 5 bases from V and 0 bases from J, with 11 bases between. This CDR3 has 15 amino acids. The CDR3 spells CATSGDQSSYNEQFF. CDR3 coding DNA: TGTGCCACCAGCGGGGACCAAAGCTCCTACAATGAGCAGTTCTTC.

This chain's CDR3 is CASRPGSGDEQYF. The DNA for the CDR3 is TGCGCCAGCAGACCAGGGTCGGGGGACGAGCAGTACTTC. The chain employs TRBV4-1 and TRBJ2-7; tentatively, D is TRBD2 (6 bases). V lost 6 bases, J lost 5 bases, and 14 bases lay in between. The CDR3 totals 13 residues. Germline values: CDR1 MGHRA, CDR2 YSYEKL.

The chain has TRBV29-1 and TRBJ2-2; maybe TRBD2 (6 bases). The CDR3 is 14 residues long. CDR1 is SQVTM, CDR2 ANQGSEA, per germline. V was clipped by 0 bases and J by 5 bases, with 10 bases between them. CDR3 loop: CSVEEVGGTGELFF. The CDR3 DNA reads TGCAGCGTTGAAGAAGTTGGAGGGACCGGGGAGCTGTTTTTT.

This sequence joins TRBV11-2 and TRBJ2-7, with D tentatively TRBD1 (5 bases). The V gene's germline CDR1 is SGHAT and CDR2 FQNNGV. The CDR3 spans 13 residues. V shed 2 bases and J shed 3 bases, with 8 bases lying between them. The CDR3 DNA follows: TGTGCCAGCAGCTTATACCAGGGCTACGAGCAGTACTTC. Protein product: CASSLYQGYEQYF.

V usage is TRBV27 and J usage is TRBJ1-1, with 8 bases aligning to TRBD1. This CDR3 is 15 amino acids long. Per germline, CDR1 MNHEY and CDR2 SMNVEV (reference sequence). V lost 5 bases to trimming and J lost 4 bases; unmatched junction nucleotides: 9. The CDR3: CASSLQQGVFTEAFF. DNA for the CDR3: TGTGCCAGCAGTCTCCAACAGGGGGTCTTCACTGAAGCTTTCTTT.

This clone has more than one count but fewer than ten. The J gene is TRBJ2-1, the V gene TRBV30; D is unclear. Germline V CDR1 and CDR2: GTSNPN, SVGIG (reference sequence). The ends were cut back, 1 base at V and 3 bases at J, with 4 bases in the middle. The CDR3 length is 12 residues. The CDR3 sequence is CAWSGDYNEQFF. The CDR3 DNA reads as TGTGCCTGGAGTGGGGACTACAATGAGCAGTTCTTC.

The rearrangement links TRBV7-8 to TRBJ2-7; D remains ambiguous. Germline V gene sequence: CDR1 SGHVS, CDR2 FQNEAQ. V lost 5 bases, J lost 3 bases, and 8 bases lay in between. The CDR3 totals 12 residues. Written as DNA, the CDR3 is TGTGCCAGCAGCCCCAGCAACTACGAGCAGTACTTC. Its translation: CASSPSNYEQYF.

The gene calls are TRBV19 and TRBJ1-2; D not certain. CDR3 length: 13 amino acids. The V and J ends lost 7 bases and 4 bases respectively, with 13 bases between them. Germline CDR1 LNHDA, CDR2 SQIVND (reference sequence). The CDR3 DNA reads TGTGCCAGTACCCCCGACTTCGGCTATGGCTACACCTTC. Residues: CASTPDFGYGYTF.

The chain links TRBV7-6 to TRBJ2-5; the D gene is possibly TRBD2 (6 bases). This CDR3 contains 17 residues. Germline V gene sequence: CDR1 SGHVS, CDR2 FNYEAQ. Trimming shortened V by 1 base and J by 5 bases, and 20 bases separated the two germline ends. CDR3 region: CASSLDPLTSLGETQYF. CDR3 bases: TGTGCCAGCAGCTTAGATCCCCTGACTAGTTTGGGGGAGACCCAGTACTTC.

The V gene is TRBV4-3, the J gene TRBJ2-3; D possibly corresponds to TRBD2 (6 bases). Germline-derived CDR1 and CDR2 are LGHNA and YSLEER. Trimming cost V 0 bases and J 4 bases, with 8 bases left between them. The CDR3 is 14 amino acids. The CDR3 nucleotides read TGCGCCAGCAGCCAAGAACTAGCTGCAGATACGCAGTATTTT. The encoded protein is CASSQELAADTQYF.

A word on this clone: At the DNA level, this CDR3 is encoded by other sequences in the same sample as well. The rearrangement uses TRBV9 and TRBJ2-7; D gene unclear. With 0 bases removed from V and 2 bases from J, the gap between germline ends came to 12 bases. From germline, CDR1 is SGDLS and CDR2 YYNGEE. The CDR3 runs 15 residues. In nucleotides, the CDR3 is TGTGCCAGCAGCGTAGGTTCCGGGTCAGCCTACGAGCAGTACTTC. Residues: CASSVGSGSAYEQYF. Using reference TRBV9 and TRBJ2-7 for the parts outside the CDR3, the full variable domain is DSGVTQTPKHLITATGQRVTLRCSPRSGDLSVYWYQQSLDQGLQFLIQYYNGEERAKGNILERFSAQQFPDLHSELNLSSLELGDSALYFCASSVGSGSAYEQYFGPGTRLTVT.

For this clone: This same CDR3 is encoded by further DNA sequences in the sample. This rearrangement joins TRBV2 to TRBJ2-5, with 8 bases matching TRBD1. The V gene end was trimmed by 3 bases and the J gene end by 3 bases; junction bases not matched to a gene: 3. Germline V gives CDR1 SNHLY, CDR2 FYNNEI. The CDR3 sequence is 14 residues long. In DNA, the CDR3 is TGTGCCAGCAGTGAGCCGGGACAGGAAGAGACCCAGTACTTC. Its translation is CASSEPGQEETQYF.

This sequence joins TRBV2 and TRBJ2-1, with 14 bases matching TRBD2. The CDR3 is 16 residues long. CDR1 and CDR2 from the germline V gene are SNHLY and FYNNEI. Unmatched junction bases numbered 7, after V lost 8 bases and J lost 4 bases. DNA of the CDR3: TGTGCCAGCGGATTGACTAGCGGGGGGGTTTACAATGAGCAGTTCTTC. This sequence encodes CASGLTSGGVYNEQFF.

The gene calls are TRBV7-2 and TRBJ2-3; TRBD2 aligns across 12 bases. This CDR3 has 18 amino acids. V shed 1 base and J 2 bases; nucleotides not matched to a gene: 7. Germline CDR1 SGHTA, CDR2 FQGNSA. CDR3 sequence reads: CASSLEVLAGGTTDTQYF. For the CDR3, the DNA is TGTGCCAGCAGCTTAGAGGTCCTAGCGGGGGGGACCACAGATACGCAGTATTTT.

V gene TRBV21-1 combines with J gene TRBJ2-5; the DNA was not used to check the table's D call, TRBD1. TRBV21-1 is listed as a pseudogene. There are 16 residues in the CDR3. The CDR3 reads CASSLSGGQGQETQYF. The CDR3 DNA is TGTGCCAGCAGCCTAAGTGGGGGACAGGGCCAAGAGACCCAGTACTTC.

This chain links TRBV29-1 with TRBJ2-1; perhaps TRBD1 as D (6 bases). The CDR3 has 14 amino acids. With 7 bases removed from V and 4 bases from J, the gap between germline ends came to 17 bases. Germline V lookup: CDR1 SQVTM, CDR2 ANQGSEA. CDR3 in DNA: TGCAGCGCAACTACAGGGCCCCTATACAATGAGCAGTTCTTC. Protein sequence: CSATTGPLYNEQFF.

The genes are TRBV4-3 and TRBJ2-1; 8 bases are a match to TRBD2. The CDR3 sequence is 14 residues long. Germline trimming cut 6 bases from V and 1 base from J; bases unmatched to any gene: 2. Germline loops: CDR1 LGHNA, CDR2 YSLEER. As DNA, the CDR3 is TGCGCCAGCAGTAGCGGGGCATCCTACAATGAGCAGTTCTTC. Translation: CASSSGASYNEQFF.

The chain links TRBV5-6 to TRBJ2-7, with unresolved D. CDR3 length: 14 amino acids. V dropped 3 bases and J dropped 5 bases, with 15 bases sitting between them. The germline gives CDR1 SGHDT, CDR2 YYEEEE. CDR3 DNA sequence: TGTGCCAGCAGCTCCCGAGACTTGGGGAACGAGCAGTACTTC. This sequence encodes CASSSRDLGNEQYF.

In its sample, this clone was seen a few times. The J gene is TRBJ1-1, the V gene TRBV7-9; D unresolved. Germline CDR1 is SEHNR and CDR2 is FQNEAQ (reference sequence). This CDR3 contains 16 residues. V was pared by 0 bases and J by 0 bases, with 11 bases between. CDR3: CASSLAVTRVNTEAFF. CDR3 DNA sequence: TGTGCCAGCAGCTTAGCCGTCACTAGGGTGAACACTGAAGCTTTCTTT.

This sequence joins TRBV6-1 and TRBJ2-5; D is possibly TRBD1 (5 bases). V lost 5 bases to trimming and J lost 4 bases, with 14 bases between them. CDR3 length equals 14 residues. The V gene's germline CDR1 is MNHNS and CDR2 SASEGT. CDR3 DNA sequence: TGTGCCAGCAGTCCCGGGTTTCAGGGAGAGACCCAGTACTTC. Translation gives CASSPGFQGETQYF.

This clone was counted once. This chain links TRBV4-3 with TRBJ2-7; 8 bases align to TRBD2. This CDR3 is built from 15 residues. Germline lookup yields CDR1 LGHNA and CDR2 YSLEER. Trimming cost V 4 bases and J 6 bases; bases outside gene matches: 11. The CDR3 loop reads CASSLILGGRFEQYF. DNA of the CDR3: TGCGCCAGCAGCCTTATTTTGGGCGGGAGGTTCGAGCAGTACTTC.

The chain links TRBV27 to TRBJ2-2; D is ambiguous. Germline lookup yields CDR1 MNHEY and CDR2 SMNVEV (reference sequence). V lost 6 bases to trimming and J lost 2 bases, with 10 bases between them. CDR3 size: 14 residues. Written as DNA, the CDR3 is TGTGCCAGCAGGGGCAAGAGTAACACCGGGGAGCTGTTTTTT. This sequence encodes CASRGKSNTGELFF.